This TCR beta chain was sequenced for a study of shared clonotypes between healthy human individuals. Only a few counts were recorded for this clone. Replicate PCRs for unsorted PBMC used 300 ng DNA (around 30,000 T cell genomes). The table came from immunoSEQ multiplex PCR; TCRdb's copy has only in-frame clones and leaves some out. The table lists about 470,000 clones, more than 75% of them singletons. This TCR was recovered from a woman between 40 and 55 years old in good health. Some clones in this sample may be carry-over from other donors' samples. Specimen: PBMCs.

The CDR3, as DNA: TGTGCCAGCAGCTTAGTGACTAGCGGGAGTCATGTAGGGGAGCAGTTCTTC. It translates to CASSLVTSGSHVGEQFF. The chain recombines TRBV11-2 with TRBJ2-1; 12 nucleotides align to TRBD2. The length of the CDR3 is 17 residues. Germline values: CDR1 SGHAT, CDR2 FQNNGV. V lost 1 base, J lost 10 bases, and 11 bases stayed unmatched.